The 9 T cell receptor beta chains reported below all come from one sample, sequenced in a study of cytomegalovirus exposure and HLA in healthy donors. This PCR relied on a set of 60 Vbeta primers and 13 Jbeta primers. The protocol was immunoSEQ multiplex PCR, while the TCRdb copy is restricted to in-frame clones and leaves out a portion. The sample includes approximately 170,000 clones, around 75% of them seen just once. Sequencing was carried out using PBMCs. These receptors all stem from a male donor in good health and CMV-seronegative.

This chain uses TRBV7-4 with TRBJ2-3; TRBD2 aligns across 7 bases. Trimming took 3 bases from V and 2 from J; bases not matched to a gene: 17. Germline V gene sequence: CDR1 SGHVT, CDR2 SQSDAQ. The CDR3 sequence is 19 residues long. CDR3 sequence: CASSLAAIGRAGDTDTQYF. CDR3 DNA: TGTGCCAGCAGCTTGGCAGCGATAGGACGGGCGGGGGACACAGATACGCAGTATTTT.

The V and J genes are TRBV29-1 and TRBJ1-1, with 8 bases aligning to TRBD1. Trimming removed 7 bases from V and 4 bases from J; junction bases left unmatched: 8. This CDR3 comprises 13 residues. Germline CDR1 SQVTM, CDR2 ANQGSEA. The CDR3 nucleotides read TGCAGCGCTCGACAGGGGATGGGCACTGAAGCTTTCTTT. It translates to CSARQGMGTEAFF.

The chain has TRBV10-2 and TRBJ1-5, with a weak D call TRBD1 (5 bases). Deletions cut 8 bases from V and 6 bases from J, with 11 bases between. CDR3 length: 12 residues. The germline V gene has CDR1 WSHSY and CDR2 SAAADI. The CDR3 protein is CASGPQGQPQHF. The DNA of the CDR3 is TGCGCCAGCGGTCCTCAGGGTCAGCCCCAGCATTTT.

The V and J genes are TRBV4-1 and TRBJ1-6, with 9 bases matching TRBD1. The V and J ends lost 11 bases and 10 bases, in that order; junction bases with no gene match: 12. Germline V CDR1 and CDR2: MGHRA, YSYEKL. The CDR3 has 14 residues. CDR3 in DNA: TGCGCCGCAGGACAGGGGTTTTTACCGTCACCCCTCCACTTT. Translation gives CAAGQGFLPSPLHF.

A few counts support this clone. V is TRBV27 and J is TRBJ2-7; D possibly corresponds to TRBD2 (7 bases). CDR1 and CDR2 from the germline V gene are MNHEY and SMNVEV (reference sequence). V lost 6 bases to trimming and J lost 5 bases, with 23 bases between them. The CDR3 runs to 16 residues. Written as DNA, the CDR3 is TGTGCCAGCAGCTCAAGTCGGGGGGCCTTTAGGGACGAGCAGTACTTC. This sequence encodes CASSSSRGAFRDEQYF.

The chain couples TRBV7-6 to TRBJ1-1; 7 positions match TRBD1. V shed 0 bases, J shed 4 bases, and the junction held 2 bases outside the gene matches. From germline, CDR1 is SGHVS and CDR2 FNYEAQ. CDR3 size: 14 residues. CDR3 residues: CASSLAPGGTEAFF. The CDR3 DNA is TGTGCCAGCAGCTTAGCGCCAGGGGGCACTGAAGCTTTCTTT.

This clone has a handful of counts. The chain couples TRBV5-6 to TRBJ2-3; 7 bases agree with TRBD2. CDR1 and CDR2 (germline): SGHDT, YYEEEE. V shed 3 bases, J shed 5 bases, and the junction held 9 bases outside the gene matches. This CDR3 comprises 15 residues. CDR3 DNA: TGTGCCAGCAGCTCCCCCGGCGGGGGTGGAGATACGCAGTATTTT. It is translated as CASSSPGGGGDTQYF.

The chain links TRBV7-9 to TRBJ1-1; D is uncertain. This CDR3 is built from 13 residues. The germline V gene has CDR1 SEHNR and CDR2 FQNEAQ (reference sequence). Trimming left V 1 base short and J 1 base short, with 4 bases between. CDR3 nucleotides: TGTGCCAGCAGCTTAGGGAGGAACACTGAAGCTTTCTTT. Amino acid sequence: CASSLGRNTEAFF. Full variable domain (rest looked up from reference TRBV7-9 and TRBJ1-1): DTGVSQNPRHKITKRGQNVTFRCDPISEHNRLYWYRQTLGQGPEFLTYFQNEAQLEKSRLLSDRFSAERPKGSFSTLEIQRTEQGDSAMYLCASSLGRNTEAFFGQGTRLTVV.

This chain uses TRBV6-6 with TRBJ1-3, with TRBD1 matching 7 bases. This CDR3 comprises 15 residues. V dropped 5 bases and J dropped 2; count of bases not matched to a gene: 6. CDR1 and CDR2 (germline): MNHNY, SVGAGI (reference sequence). The CDR3 loop is CASSRTGTAGNTIYF. The CDR3 region has the DNA TGTGCCAGCAGTCGAACCGGGACAGCTGGAAACACCATATATTTT.